This T cell receptor (beta chain) derives from a study of blood T cell repertoires in COVID-19. The CDR3 contains 13 residues. With 4 bases removed from V and 4 bases from J, the gap between germline ends came to 13 bases. From germline, CDR1 is SQVTM and CDR2 ANQGSEA. TCRdb keeps only in-frame clones here, not all; method: immunoSEQ multiplex PCR. The sample records about 140,000 clones, about 92% being singletons. The receptor was isolated from a human donor in a cohort sampled during active COVID-19. Sequenced: peripheral blood. The chain couples TRBV29-1 to TRBJ1-1; D might be TRBD1 (6 bases). CDR3 sequence: CSVGRGARTEAFF. In DNA form, the CDR3 reads TGCAGCGTTGGGCGGGGGGCCCGCACTGAAGCTTTCTTT.